The 13 T cell receptor beta chains given below trace back to one sample, sequenced in a study of blood T cell repertoires in COVID-19. Generated by immunoSEQ multiplex PCR, the TCRdb table keeps only in-frame clones and is missing some. The sample holds 200,000 to 300,000 clones, roughly 85% seen once. Sequencing was performed on PBMCs or T cells enriched from blood (not recorded which). Every receptor here comes from a woman aged 45-65 years with acute COVID-19.

The chain has TRBV27 and TRBJ1-1, with D perhaps matching TRBD1 (6 bases). In germline, CDR1 is MNHEY, CDR2 SMNVEV (reference sequence). CDR3 length equals 17 residues. The germline V and J ends were trimmed by 5 bases and 0 bases, with 19 bases remaining between them. The CDR3 DNA reads TGTGCCAGCAGTCCTTTTGGACAGCTCACTATGAACACTGAAGCTTTCTTT. Residues: CASSPFGQLTMNTEAFF.

J is TRBJ1-1 and V is TRBV14; 10 nucleotides match TRBD1. CDR1 SGHDN and CDR2 FVKESK come from the germline V gene. The V and J ends lost 4 bases and 4 bases, in that order; junction bases with no gene match: 9. The CDR3 totals 16 residues. The CDR3 is CASSLPGQGSVTEAFF. The CDR3 nucleotides read TGTGCCAGCAGCCTCCCGGGACAGGGGAGCGTCACTGAAGCTTTCTTT. The full variable domain, in which reference TRBV14 and TRBJ1-1 provide the parts outside the CDR3, is EAGVTQFPSHSVIEKGQTVTLRCDPISGHDNLYWYRRVMGKEIKFLLHFVKESKQDESGMPNNRFLAERTGGTYSTLKVQPAELEDSGVYFCASSLPGQGSVTEAFFGQGTRLTVV.

This chain links TRBV5-4 with TRBJ2-5; 13 nucleotides line up with TRBD2. This CDR3 is 16 amino acids long. Germline trimming cut 4 bases from V and 7 bases from J; bases unmatched to any gene: 10. The germline CDR1 and CDR2 sequences are SGHNT and YYREEE (reference sequence). Written as DNA, the CDR3 is TGTGCCAGCAGCGGGACTAGCGGGGCCCGGGGGGGGACCCAGTACTTC. As protein: CASSGTSGARGGTQYF.

This chain links TRBV6-5 with TRBJ1-1; the D is unclear. Trimming cost V 4 bases and J 9 bases, with 9 bases left between them. Germline assignment: CDR1 MNHEY and CDR2 SVGAGI. The CDR3 runs 11 residues. The CDR3 loop reads CASSLRVQAFF. In DNA, the CDR3 is TGTGCCAGCAGTTTGCGGGTTCAAGCTTTCTTT.

This clone was seen many times. The V gene is TRBV18, the J gene TRBJ2-7, with D tentatively TRBD1 (7 bases). CDR3 length: 14 residues. The germline gives CDR1 KGHSH, CDR2 LQKENI. V dropped 3 bases and J dropped 7 bases, with 16 bases sitting between them. DNA for the CDR3: TGTGCCAGCTCACCCCAGGGGGATGCGGGAGAGCAGTACTTC. Protein: CASSPQGDAGEQYF.

The chain uses TRBV30 and TRBJ2-1; D gene unclear. CDR1 and CDR2 from the germline V gene are GTSNPN and SVGIG (reference sequence). Trimming shortened V by 5 bases and J by 4 bases, and 9 bases separated the two germline ends. CDR3 length: 12 residues. CDR3 loop: CAWVTVYNEQFF. CDR3 DNA: TGTGCCTGGGTAACAGTGTACAATGAGCAGTTCTTC. Complete variable domain (other parts from reference TRBV30 and TRBJ2-1): SQTIHQWPATLVQPVGSPLSLECTVEGTSNPNLYWYRQAAGRGLQLLFYSVGIGQISSEVPQNLSASRPQDRQFILSSKKLLLSDSGFYLCAWVTVYNEQFFGPGTRLTVL.

This rearrangement joins TRBV30 to TRBJ1-6; D not certain. Germline V gives CDR1 GTSNPN, CDR2 SVGIG (reference sequence). V lost 5 bases to trimming and J lost 3 bases, with 8 bases between them. The CDR3 is 13 residues long. Written as DNA, the CDR3 is TGTGCCTGGGGGTCAGGCTATAATTCACCCCTCCACTTT. This translates into CAWGSGYNSPLHF. Full variable domain (missing parts from reference TRBV30 and TRBJ1-6): SQTIHQWPATLVQPVGSPLSLECTVEGTSNPNLYWYRQAAGRGLQLLFYSVGIGQISSEVPQNLSASRPQDRQFILSSKKLLLSDSGFYLCAWGSGYNSPLHFGNGTRLTVT.

This chain uses TRBV6-5 with TRBJ1-1; D remains unclear. Trimming cost V 3 bases and J 2 bases, with 10 bases left between them. In germline, CDR1 is MNHEY, CDR2 SVGAGI. This CDR3 region has 14 residues. CDR3 region: CASSYGERNTEAFF. The CDR3 bases are TGTGCCAGCAGTTATGGGGAGAGAAACACTGAAGCTTTCTTT.

The chain has TRBV9 and TRBJ1-6; 7 nucleotides line up with TRBD1. The CDR3 is 14 amino acids. Trimming at V came to 5 bases and at J to 8 bases, leaving 7 bases not matched to a gene. Per germline, CDR1 SGDLS and CDR2 YYNGEE. CDR3 sequence: CASSRRQGDSPLHF. CDR3 nucleotide sequence: TGTGCCAGCAGTCGCCGACAGGGCGATTCACCCCTCCACTTT.

The chain uses TRBV25-1 and TRBJ1-4, with D perhaps matching TRBD1 (5 bases). The CDR3 spans 15 residues. V lost 6 bases and J 1 base, leaving 12 bases between the germline ends. The germline V gene has CDR1 MGHDK and CDR2 SYGVNS. The CDR3 is CASSPGQGTNEKLFF. CDR3 coding DNA: TGTGCCAGCAGCCCAGGCCAGGGAACTAATGAAAAACTGTTTTTT.

The V call is TRBV7-2, the J call TRBJ1-2; 8 bases match TRBD1. The germline CDR1 and CDR2 sequences are SGHTA and FQGNSA. The CDR3 has 14 amino acids. V lost 5 bases, J lost 2 bases, and 4 bases stayed unmatched. In DNA form, the CDR3 reads TGTGCCAGCAGCAGGGGACAGGCAAACTATGGCTACACCTTC. As protein: CASSRGQANYGYTF.

This clone was recorded once. The gene calls are TRBV7-2 and TRBJ1-2, with 10 bases identical to TRBD1. The CDR3 loop spans 15 amino acids. V shed 6 bases and J 8 bases; nucleotides not matched to a gene: 12. In germline, CDR1 is SGHTA, CDR2 FQGNSA. The CDR3 spells CASRPGGTGAEGYTF. The CDR3 bases are TGTGCCAGCAGGCCCGGGGGGACAGGGGCAGAAGGCTACACCTTC.

The chain has TRBV7-8 and TRBJ1-5; maybe TRBD1 (6 bases). CDR1 is SGHVS, CDR2 FQNEAQ, per germline. CDR3 length equals 16 residues. V gave up 0 bases and J gave up 7 bases, with 16 bases separating them. The CDR3 reads CASSLALAGAVQPQHF. In DNA, the CDR3 is TGTGCCAGCAGCTTAGCGCTGGCAGGGGCAGTCCAGCCCCAGCATTTT.